Each of the 8 T cell receptor beta chains below was sequenced from the same sample in a study of T cell repertoires in cytomegalovirus infection. TCRdb redid the calling of the reads with MiXCR, one entry per CDR3 protein. The sample has 310,000 or so distinct CDR3 sequences, about a sixth seen once; the top ten hold around 12%. Sequenced sample: PBMCs. The receptors were sampled from a human donor in good health (CMV status not recorded). Some clones in this sample may be carry-over from other donors' samples.

This clonotype was observed a few times. The rearrangement links TRBV9 to TRBJ1-1; D remains ambiguous. Germline CDR1 is SGDLS and CDR2 is YYNGEE. There are 14 residues in the CDR3. The V and J ends lost 2 bases and 0 bases respectively, with 8 bases between them. The CDR3 sequence: CASSVEAMNTEAFF. Written as DNA, the CDR3 is TGTGCCAGCAGCGTCGAAGCCATGAACACTGAAGCTTTCTTT.

This clonotype was observed many times. V is TRBV7-2 and J is TRBJ2-5; 12 bases match TRBD1. Germline CDR1 reads SGHTA; CDR2 reads FQGNSA. The CDR3 contains 16 residues. V gave up 1 base and J gave up 5 bases; unmatched junction bases: 5. CDR3 sequence: CASSLGGTGGIETQYF. CDR3 sequence (DNA): TGTGCCAGCAGCTTAGGTGGGACAGGGGGCATCGAGACCCAGTACTTC.

The CDR3 is CSARWEGIGNQPQHF. DNA for the CDR3: TGCAGTGCTAGATGGGAGGGGATCGGGAATCAGCCCCAGCATTTT. The chain is built from TRBV20-1 and TRBJ1-5; D possibly corresponds to TRBD1 (5 bases). The CDR3 contains 15 residues. Germline lookup yields CDR1 DFQATT and CDR2 SNEGSKA (reference sequence). Deletions cut 2 bases from V and 4 bases from J, with 15 bases between.

This chain connects TRBV5-4 to TRBJ2-1; D unresolved. The germline V and J ends were trimmed by 0 bases and 2 bases, with 9 bases remaining between them. Germline lookup yields CDR1 SGHNT and CDR2 YYREEE (reference sequence). CDR3 length equals 15 residues. CDR3 DNA: TGTGCCAGCAGCTTGGCCGCGGTCCCCTACAATGAGCAGTTCTTC. Residues: CASSLAAVPYNEQFF.

This clonotype was seen many times. The rearrangement links TRBV7-3 to TRBJ2-1, with TRBD2 identical over 7 bases. The CDR3 has 14 residues. Germline V gives CDR1 SGHTA, CDR2 FQGTGA. The V gene end was trimmed by 5 bases and the J gene end by 6 bases; junction bases not matched to a gene: 7. The CDR3 loop reads CASSALAETNEQFF. CDR3 bases: TGTGCCAGCAGCGCCCTAGCGGAGACCAATGAGCAGTTCTTC.

The chain employs TRBV19 and TRBJ1-2; 7 bases are shared with TRBD1. The CDR3 runs to 11 residues. V trimming: 8 bases; J trimming: 5 bases; junction bases outside the gene matches: 2. Germline V gene sequence: CDR1 LNHDA, CDR2 SQIVND (reference sequence). The CDR3 reads CASWDRYGYTF. The DNA for the CDR3 is TGTGCCAGTTGGGACAGATATGGCTACACCTTC. Full variable domain (rest looked up from reference TRBV19 and TRBJ1-2): DGGITQSPKYLFRKEGQNVTLSCEQNLNHDAMYWYRQDPGQGLRLIYYSQIVNDFQKGDIAEGYSVSREKKESFPLTVTSAQKNPTAFYLCASWDRYGYTFGSGTRLTVV.

In its sample, this clonotype was seen a few times. The V and J genes are TRBV20-1 and TRBJ1-1; tentative D call: TRBD1 (5 bases). Trimming removed 4 bases at V and 4 bases at J, with 13 bases between. Germline V gives CDR1 DFQATT, CDR2 SNEGSKA (reference sequence). The CDR3 spans 13 residues. The CDR3 DNA follows: TGCAGTGCTACCTTTATCGGGGGCACTGAAGCTTTCTTT. This encodes CSATFIGGTEAFF.

The chain is built from TRBV27 and TRBJ1-4; 10 positions agree with TRBD1. Germline-derived CDR1 and CDR2 are MNHEY and SMNVEV (reference sequence). J lost 8 bases, V lost 3 bases, and 6 bases had no gene match. CDR3 length equals 15 residues. CDR3: CASSFRDRGEEKLFF. DNA of the CDR3: TGTGCCAGCAGTTTTAGGGACAGGGGAGAGGAAAAACTGTTTTTT.